The 15 T cell receptor beta chains presented below share a single source sample, sequenced in a study of blood T cell repertoires in COVID-19. TCRdb's table, derived via immunoSEQ multiplex PCR, lists solely in-frame clones and lacks some. The sample shows 200,000 to 250,000 clones, about 88% of them seen only once. The material sequenced was peripheral blood. The receptor set was obtained from a man aged 40-49 years with active or convalescent COVID-19.

This chain uses TRBV29-1 with TRBJ2-2; weak D call: TRBD1 (5 bases). The CDR3 totals 14 residues. The germline V gene encodes CDR1 SQVTM and CDR2 ANQGSEA. V lost 7 bases and J lost 5, with 17 bases in between. CDR3 sequence (DNA): TGCAGCGCCTTAAGGCAGGGTAATACCGGGGAGCTGTTTTTT. Encoded protein: CSALRQGNTGELFF.

V usage is TRBV27 and J usage is TRBJ2-7; D may be TRBD1 (5 bases). CDR3 length: 13 amino acids. In germline, CDR1 is MNHEY, CDR2 SMNVEV (reference sequence). The V end was cut by 6 bases, the J end by 2 bases, with 11 bases between. CDR3 region: CASRPGSTYEQYF. CDR3 bases: TGTGCCAGCAGACCAGGGTCCACCTACGAGCAGTACTTC.

This chain joins TRBV3-1 (or the pseudogene TRBV3-2) and TRBJ2-7; D not certain. With 3 bases removed from V and 3 bases from J, the gap between germline ends came to 12 bases. This CDR3 spans 14 amino acids. The V gene's germline CDR1 is LGHDT and CDR2 YNNKEL (reference sequence). CDR3 sequence (DNA): TGTGCCAGCAGCCAGGCTCCGAGGAGCTACGAGCAGTACTTC. As protein: CASSQAPRSYEQYF.

The chain joins TRBV7-8 to TRBJ2-1; D may be TRBD1 (5 bases). This CDR3 is built from 13 residues. From germline, CDR1 is SGHVS and CDR2 FQNEAQ. V dropped 5 bases and J dropped 6 bases, with 11 bases sitting between them. DNA of the CDR3: TGTGCCAGCAGCCCTCCAGGGTTCAATGAGCAGTTCTTC. This codes for CASSPPGFNEQFF.

This chain uses TRBV13 with TRBJ2-3; 12 bases agree with TRBD2. After removal of 5 bases from V and 2 bases from J, the junction contained 23 bases not matched to a gene. From germline, CDR1 is PRHDT and CDR2 FYEKMQ (reference sequence). This CDR3 contains 22 residues. CDR3 protein: CASSRRMGLAGGTPLPTDTQYF. The CDR3 DNA follows: TGTGCCAGCAGCCGGAGGATGGGGCTAGCGGGGGGGACCCCCCTTCCCACAGATACGCAGTATTTT.

The chain couples TRBV6-5 to TRBJ1-2, with TRBD1 identical over 8 bases. Germline values: CDR1 MNHEY, CDR2 SVGAGI. After removal of 3 bases from V and 2 bases from J, the junction contained 8 bases not matched to a gene. This CDR3 contains 16 residues. The CDR3 sequence is CASSYRAGGTNYGYTF. CDR3 nucleotide sequence: TGTGCCAGCAGTTATAGGGCAGGGGGCACGAACTATGGCTACACCTTC.

CDR3 in DNA: TGTGCCAGCAGTTTGATAGCGGGACTAGCCAAAAACATTCAGTACTTC. Translating it yields CASSLIAGLAKNIQYF. V usage is TRBV28 and J usage is TRBJ2-4; 8 bases match TRBD2. CDR1 is MDHEN and CDR2 is SYDVKM in the germline V gene. The CDR3 has 16 residues. V was pared by 3 bases and J by 0 bases, with 4 bases of the junction left unmatched.

The table lists this clone with a count of one. This chain uses TRBV12-3 or TRBV12-4 with TRBJ2-1; possible D gene TRBD2, 6 bases. V was cut by 6 bases and J by 5 bases, with 11 bases left in between. The CDR3 consists of 13 residues. The chain's CDR3 is CASRRGRNNEQFF. The CDR3 nucleotides are TGTGCCAGCAGGCGGGGAAGGAACAATGAGCAGTTCTTC.

The chain joins TRBV25-1 to TRBJ1-2; 7 bases map to TRBD1. Germline-derived CDR1 and CDR2 are MGHDK and SYGVNS. This CDR3 spans 13 amino acids. With V trimmed by 4 bases and J by 5 bases, 4 bases remained unmatched. The CDR3 is CASSGQGWYGYTF. The CDR3 DNA is TGTGCCAGCAGTGGACAGGGATGGTATGGCTACACCTTC.

This chain connects TRBV11-2 to TRBJ1-2, with TRBD1 matching 10 bases. CDR1 SGHAT and CDR2 FQNNGV come from the germline V gene. The trim removed 5 bases at V and 8 bases at J, leaving 5 bases unmatched. This CDR3 comprises 13 residues. CDR3 nucleotides: TGTGCCAGCAGCCAGGGGACAGGGGTGGGCTACACCTTC. Protein product: CASSQGTGVGYTF.

The count of this clone is one. This chain joins TRBV30 and TRBJ1-5; D is ambiguous. The CDR3 length is 14 residues. Germline loops: CDR1 GTSNPN, CDR2 SVGIG (reference sequence). Trimming took off 1 base at V and 0 bases at J, with 7 bases between the two ends. The DNA of the CDR3 is TGTGCCTGGAGTGAAGCTTTTAGCAATCAGCCCCAGCATTTT. This translates into CAWSEAFSNQPQHF. Full variable domain (rest looked up from reference TRBV30 and TRBJ1-5): SQTIHQWPATLVQPVGSPLSLECTVEGTSNPNLYWYRQAAGRGLQLLFYSVGIGQISSEVPQNLSASRPQDRQFILSSKKLLLSDSGFYLCAWSEAFSNQPQHFGDGTRLSIL.

This chain joins TRBV27 and TRBJ1-2; no reliable D call. Germline V gene data show CDR1 as MNHEY and CDR2 as SMNVEV (reference sequence). This CDR3 region has 13 residues. V dropped 5 bases and J dropped 8 bases, with 15 bases sitting between them. CDR3 DNA sequence: TGTGCCAGCAGTACCCTCGGGAAAAGGGGCTACACCTTC. It specifies CASSTLGKRGYTF.

V usage is TRBV5-5 and J usage is TRBJ1-1, with a weak D call TRBD1 (5 bases). Germline V gene sequence: CDR1 SGHKS, CDR2 YYEKEE (reference sequence). With 0 bases removed from V and 0 bases from J, the gap between germline ends came to 12 bases. This CDR3 is built from 16 residues. The CDR3 spells CASSLGAGNMNTEAFF. In DNA, the CDR3 is TGTGCCAGCAGCTTGGGGGCAGGGAATATGAACACTGAAGCTTTCTTT.

The chain has TRBV27 and TRBJ2-7, with D perhaps matching TRBD1 (5 bases). V lost 4 bases and J lost 6, with 10 bases in between. The CDR3 is made up of 12 amino acids. Germline V gene lookup returns CDR1 MNHEY and CDR2 SMNVEV (reference sequence). The CDR3 region is CASSYQGFEQYF. CDR3 sequence (DNA): TGTGCCAGCAGTTACCAGGGTTTCGAGCAGTACTTC.

V is TRBV7-2 and J is TRBJ1-4; possibly TRBD1 for D (5 bases). V lost 1 base, J lost 5 bases, and 8 bases lay in between. The CDR3 totals 14 residues. Germline CDR1 reads SGHTA; CDR2 reads FQGNSA. The CDR3 here is CASSLGGGNEKLFF. The DNA of the CDR3 is TGTGCCAGCAGCTTAGGGGGGGGGAATGAAAAACTGTTTTTT. The full variable domain, in which reference TRBV7-2 and TRBJ1-4 provide the parts outside the CDR3, is GAGVSQSPSNKVTEKGKDVELRCDPISGHTALYWYRQSLGQGLEFLIYFQGNSAPDKSGLPSDRFSAERTGGSVSTLTIQRTQQEDSAVYLCASSLGGGNEKLFFGSGTQLSVL.